This record covers a single T cell receptor (beta chain). What it binds is unknown. TRB was amplified from about 260-540 ng of blood genomic DNA. This sample is part of a study of T and B cells in COVID-19 patients. Study as a whole: Peripheral blood came from COVID-19 patients with active infection or after recovery.

General study results and limits: Patients with COVID-19 reportedly showed strongly skewed T cell receptor beta variable and joining gene usage. Clonality of TRB repertoires was high in active COVID-19; recovery brought above-healthy diversity and richness.

Multiplex PCR with BIOMED2 TRB-A/B primer pools amplified TRB rearrangements. TCRdb used MiXCR to reprocess the multiplex PCR reads, holding one entry per CDR3 protein. Here the sample spans more than 7,500 distinct CDR3 sequences, over 25% being singletons. The TCR sequence derives from a human donor who had recovered from COVID-19. What was sequenced was blood.

DNA of the CDR3: TGTGCCAGCAGCTCGACAGGATTCAATCAGCCCCAGCATTTT. Translating it yields CASSSTGFNQPQHF. The chain is built from TRBV6-2 or TRBV6-3 and TRBJ1-5; the D gene is possibly TRBD1 (6 bases). CDR1 and CDR2 (germline): MNHEY, SVGEGT. Trimming stripped 6 bases from V and 3 bases from J, with 12 bases between. The CDR3 totals 14 residues.